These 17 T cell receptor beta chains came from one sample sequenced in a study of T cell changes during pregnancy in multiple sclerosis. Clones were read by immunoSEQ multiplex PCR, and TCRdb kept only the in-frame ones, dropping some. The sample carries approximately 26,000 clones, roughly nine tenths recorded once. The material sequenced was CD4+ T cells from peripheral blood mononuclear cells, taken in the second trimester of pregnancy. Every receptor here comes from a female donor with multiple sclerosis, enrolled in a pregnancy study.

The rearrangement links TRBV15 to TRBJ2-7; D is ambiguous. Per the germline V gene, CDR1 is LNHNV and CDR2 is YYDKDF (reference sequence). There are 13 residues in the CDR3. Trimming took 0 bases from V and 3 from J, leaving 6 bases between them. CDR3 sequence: CATSRDSGYEQYF. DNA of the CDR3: TGTGCCACCAGCAGAGATTCGGGCTACGAGCAGTACTTC.

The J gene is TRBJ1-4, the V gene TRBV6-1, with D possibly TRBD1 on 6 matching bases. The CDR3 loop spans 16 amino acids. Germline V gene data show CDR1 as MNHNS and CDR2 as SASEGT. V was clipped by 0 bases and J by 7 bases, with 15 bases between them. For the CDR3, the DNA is TGTGCCAGCAGTGAAGCGGGGGGGGCAAGCCTTGAAAAACTGTTTTTT. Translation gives CASSEAGGASLEKLFF.

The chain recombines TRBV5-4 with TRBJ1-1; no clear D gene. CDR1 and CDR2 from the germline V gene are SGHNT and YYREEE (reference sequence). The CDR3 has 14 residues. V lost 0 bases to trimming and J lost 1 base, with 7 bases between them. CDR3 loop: CASSLGGGNTEAFF. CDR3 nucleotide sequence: TGTGCCAGCAGCTTGGGCGGCGGGAACACTGAAGCTTTCTTT.

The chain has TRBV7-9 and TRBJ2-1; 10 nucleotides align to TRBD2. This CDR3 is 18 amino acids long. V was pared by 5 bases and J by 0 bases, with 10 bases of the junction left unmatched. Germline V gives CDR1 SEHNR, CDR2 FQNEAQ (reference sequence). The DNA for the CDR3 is TGTGCCAGCAGCCCAATAGCGGGGGGACCGAGCTCCTACAATGAGCAGTTCTTC. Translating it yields CASSPIAGGPSSYNEQFF.

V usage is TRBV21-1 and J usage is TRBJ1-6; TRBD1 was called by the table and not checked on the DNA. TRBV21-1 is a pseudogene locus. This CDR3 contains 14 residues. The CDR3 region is CASSKTGHNSPLHF. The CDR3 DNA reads TGTGCCAGCAGCAAGACAGGGCATAATTCACCCCTCCACTTT.

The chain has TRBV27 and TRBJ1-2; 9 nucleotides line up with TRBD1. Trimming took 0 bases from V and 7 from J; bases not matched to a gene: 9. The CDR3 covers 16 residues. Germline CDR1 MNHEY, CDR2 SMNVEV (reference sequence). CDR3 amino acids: CASSLSGQQGARGYTF. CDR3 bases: TGTGCCAGCAGTTTATCGGGTCAACAGGGGGCGCGTGGCTACACCTTC.

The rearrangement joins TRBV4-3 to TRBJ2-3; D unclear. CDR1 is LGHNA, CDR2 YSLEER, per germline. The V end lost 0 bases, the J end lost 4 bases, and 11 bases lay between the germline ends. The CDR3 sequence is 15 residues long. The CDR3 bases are TGCGCCAGCAGCCAAGATTTCCCCGAGCCAGATACGCAGTATTTT. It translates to CASSQDFPEPDTQYF.

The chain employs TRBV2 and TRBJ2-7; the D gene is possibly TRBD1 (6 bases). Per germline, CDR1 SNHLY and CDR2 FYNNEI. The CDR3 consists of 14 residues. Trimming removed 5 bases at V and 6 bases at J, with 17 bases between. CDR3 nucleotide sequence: TGTGCCAGCAGTTTCGTTACAGGGTTGGGCGAGCAGTACTTC. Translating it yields CASSFVTGLGEQYF.

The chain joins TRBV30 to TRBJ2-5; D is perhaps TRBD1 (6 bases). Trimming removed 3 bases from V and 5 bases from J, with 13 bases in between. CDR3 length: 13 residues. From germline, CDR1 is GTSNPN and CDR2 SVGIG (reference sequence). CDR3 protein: CAWSTGISETQYF. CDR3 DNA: TGTGCCTGGAGCACAGGGATATCGGAGACCCAGTACTTC.

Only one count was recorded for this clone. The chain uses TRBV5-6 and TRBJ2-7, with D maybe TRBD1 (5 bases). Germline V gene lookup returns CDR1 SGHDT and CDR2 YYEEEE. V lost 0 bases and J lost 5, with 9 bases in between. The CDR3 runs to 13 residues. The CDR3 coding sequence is TGTGCCAGCAGCTTGGCTGCAGGGAACGAGCAGTACTTC. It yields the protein CASSLAAGNEQYF.

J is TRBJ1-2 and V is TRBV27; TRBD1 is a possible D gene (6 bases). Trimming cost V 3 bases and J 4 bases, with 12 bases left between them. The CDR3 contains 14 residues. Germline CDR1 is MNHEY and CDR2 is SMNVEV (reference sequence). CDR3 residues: CASSLIQGSYGYTF. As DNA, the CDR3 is TGTGCCAGCAGTTTGATACAGGGTTCCTATGGCTACACCTTC.

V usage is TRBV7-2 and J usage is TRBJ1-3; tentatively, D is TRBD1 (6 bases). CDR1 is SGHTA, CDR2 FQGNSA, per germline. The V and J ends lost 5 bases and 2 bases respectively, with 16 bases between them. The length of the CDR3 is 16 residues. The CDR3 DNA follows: TGTGCCAGCAGCCCGGCGGGGGGGGCCGCTGGAAACACCATATATTTT. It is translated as CASSPAGGAAGNTIYF.

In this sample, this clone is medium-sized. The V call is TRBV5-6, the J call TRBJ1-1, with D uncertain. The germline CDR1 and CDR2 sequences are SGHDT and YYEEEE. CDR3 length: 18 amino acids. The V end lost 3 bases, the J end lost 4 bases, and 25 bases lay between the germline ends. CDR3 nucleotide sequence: TGTGCCAGCAGCTCTATTCCCCCTAGGTCGGACTATAGCACTGAAGCTTTCTTT. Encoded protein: CASSSIPPRSDYSTEAFF.

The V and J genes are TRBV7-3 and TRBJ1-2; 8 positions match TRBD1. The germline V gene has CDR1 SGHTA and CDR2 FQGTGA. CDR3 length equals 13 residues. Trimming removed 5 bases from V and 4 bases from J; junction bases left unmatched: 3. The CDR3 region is CASSATGGYGYTF. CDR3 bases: TGTGCCAGCAGCGCTACAGGGGGCTATGGCTACACCTTC.

CDR3 loop: CASSHIEGKNIQYF. Written as DNA, the CDR3 is TGTGCCAGCAGCCACATCGAGGGCAAAAACATTCAGTACTTC. The genes are TRBV11-1 and TRBJ2-4; D is perhaps TRBD2 (5 bases). Trimming left V 5 bases short and J 3 bases short, with 11 bases between. The CDR3 sequence is 14 residues long. From germline, CDR1 is SGHAT and CDR2 FQDESV (reference sequence). Combining the CDR3 with reference TRBV11-1 and TRBJ2-4 gives the whole variable domain EAEVAQSPRYKITEKSQAVAFWCDPISGHATLYWYRQILGQGPELLVQFQDESVVDDSQLPKDRFSAERLKGVDSTLKIQPAELGDSAMYLCASSHIEGKNIQYFGAGTRLSVL.

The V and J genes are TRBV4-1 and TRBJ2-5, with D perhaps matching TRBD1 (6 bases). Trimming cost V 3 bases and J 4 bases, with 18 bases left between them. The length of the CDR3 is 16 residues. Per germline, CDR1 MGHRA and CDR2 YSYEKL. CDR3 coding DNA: TGCGCCAGCAGCCAGGGGGACATCAACGCGGGAGAGACCCAGTACTTC. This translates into CASSQGDINAGETQYF.

The CDR3 spells CASSMGLSYEQYF. CDR3 in DNA: TGTGCCAGCAGCATGGGACTTTCCTACGAGCAGTACTTC. The chain links TRBV5-4 to TRBJ2-7, with TRBD2 as a possible D gene (6 bases). Germline loops: CDR1 SGHNT, CDR2 YYREEE (reference sequence). The V end lost 4 bases, the J end lost 1 base, and 9 bases lay between the germline ends. The CDR3 contains 13 residues.